These T cell receptor beta chains were read from a single sample in a study of shared clonotypes between healthy human individuals. Sequencing used immunoSEQ multiplex PCR; TCRdb keeps in-frame clones, though not all of them. Here the sample spans around 700,000 clones, around 74% being singletons. Sequencing was performed on memory CD4+ T cells sorted from blood. The origin of the receptors is a woman aged 25 to 39 in good health. Each CDR3 is given with its conserved first and last residue. The order of the fields is CDR3 protein, CDR3 DNA, clone size, J gene, D gene, V gene. A D gene is named only where the DNA matches it firmly. Size is stated for part of the rows, as once, few or many counts, or as a class when the clone is expanded.

CDR3: CASSFRQGRPEAFF; DNA: TGTGCCAGCAGCTTTAGGCAGGGGCGTCCTGAAGCTTTCTTT; size: NA; J: TRBJ1-1; D: NA; V: TRBV5-6
CDR3: CASSFQTGQYIQYF; DNA: TGTGCCAGCAGTTTTCAGACTGGGCAGTACATTCAGTACTTC; size: NA; J: TRBJ2-4; D: NA; V: TRBV7-2
CDR3: CASSQDWGLASRSYNEQFF; DNA: TGCGCCAGCAGCCAAGATTGGGGACTAGCGTCCCGCTCCTACAATGAGCAGTTCTTC; size: once; J: TRBJ2-1; D: TRBD2; V: TRBV4-1
CDR3: CASSYNSIGVNQPQHF; DNA: TGTGCCAGCAGTTATAATTCTATAGGGGTGAATCAGCCCCAGCATTTT; size: NA; J: TRBJ1-5; D: NA; V: TRBV27
CDR3: CASSSTGVSSYEQYF; DNA: TGTGCCAGCAGCTCCACCGGCGTTTCCTCCTACGAGCAGTACTTC; size: NA; J: TRBJ2-7; D: NA; V: TRBV11-2
CDR3: CASNPGTGGPDTQYF; DNA: TGTGCCAGCAACCCCGGGACAGGGGGCCCCGATACGCAGTATTTT; size: NA; J: TRBJ2-3; D: TRBD1; V: TRBV2
CDR3: CASSAGGGYEQYF; DNA: TGTGCCAGCAGTGCGGGGGGGGGCTACGAGCAGTACTTC; size: few; J: TRBJ2-7; D: TRBD2; V: TRBV25-1
CDR3: CASTLSPVGSNQPQHF; DNA: TGTGCCAGCACCCTAAGCCCTGTCGGCAGCAATCAGCCCCAGCATTTT; size: NA; J: TRBJ1-5; D: NA; V: TRBV16
CDR3: CAGGVSSGANVLTF; DNA: TGTGCCGGAGGGGTGAGCTCTGGGGCCAACGTCCTGACTTTC; size: many; J: TRBJ2-6; D: NA; V: TRBV11-2
CDR3: CAWRGGAHEKLFF; DNA: TGTGCCTGGAGAGGAGGGGCCCATGAAAAACTGTTTTTT; size: NA; J: TRBJ1-4; D: NA; V: TRBV30
CDR3: CASSPAGGANVLTF; DNA: TGTGCCAGCAGCCCGGCCGGAGGAGCCAACGTCCTGACTTTC; size: NA; J: TRBJ2-6; D: NA; V: TRBV7-9
CDR3: CASSRAISGANVLTF; DNA: TGTGCCAGCTCCAGGGCCATCTCTGGGGCCAACGTCCTGACTTTC; size: NA; J: TRBJ2-6; D: NA; V: TRBV19
CDR3: CSVVGGNTEAFF; DNA: TGCAGCGTTGTAGGCGGCAACACTGAAGCTTTCTTT; size: NA; J: TRBJ1-1; D: NA; V: TRBV29-1
CDR3: CASSKRTSGTAGTNTQYF; DNA: TGTGCCAGCAGTAAACGGACTAGCGGGACCGCGGGTACAAATACGCAGTATTTT; size: few; J: TRBJ2-3; D: TRBD2; V: TRBV2
CDR3: CASSGGVGNSNQPQHF; DNA: TGTGCCAGCAGTGGTGGGGTGGGCAATAGCAATCAGCCCCAGCATTTT; size: NA; J: TRBJ1-5; D: NA; V: TRBV2
CDR3: CASSPRTSVAWEQYF; DNA: TGTGCCAGCTCACCAAGGACTAGCGTCGCCTGGGAGCAGTACTTC; size: few; J: TRBJ2-7; D: TRBD2; V: TRBV18
CDR3: CAWSRDSDNQPQHF; DNA: TGTGCCTGGAGCCGGGACAGTGACAATCAGCCCCAGCATTTT; size: NA; J: TRBJ1-5; D: TRBD1; V: TRBV30
CDR3: CSVRDRRYEQYF; DNA: TGCAGCGTCCGGGACCGACGCTACGAGCAGTACTTC; size: NA; J: TRBJ2-7; D: NA; V: TRBV29-1
CDR3: CASPQSKGFVADTQYF; DNA: TGTGCCAGTCCCCAGTCCAAGGGTTTTGTCGCAGATACGCAGTATTTT; size: NA; J: TRBJ2-3; D: NA; V: TRBV28
CDR3: CASRPSTGVNTEAFF; DNA: TGTGCCAGCAGGCCTAGTACAGGGGTCAACACTGAAGCTTTCTTT; size: few; J: TRBJ1-1; D: TRBD1; V: TRBV2
CDR3: CASSLRGPGGELFF; DNA: TGTGCCAGCAGTTTACGGGGGCCTGGCGGGGAGCTGTTTTTT; size: NA; J: TRBJ2-2; D: NA; V: TRBV27
CDR3: CAWSVVGWGEKLFF; DNA: TGTGCCTGGAGTGTTGTGGGATGGGGTGAAAAACTGTTTTTT; size: NA; J: TRBJ1-4; D: NA; V: TRBV30
CDR3: CASSEDDRDLMGSNQPQHF; DNA: TGTGCCAGCAGCGAAGATGACAGGGACCTGATGGGTAGCAATCAGCCCCAGCATTTT; size: NA; J: TRBJ1-5; D: TRBD1; V: TRBV7-7
CDR3: CASSETTVQETQYF; DNA: TGTGCCAGCAGTGAAACCACAGTCCAAGAGACCCAGTACTTC; size: NA; J: TRBJ2-5; D: NA; V: TRBV2
CDR3: CASSSHLLSTDTQYF; DNA: TGTGCCAGCAGTTCCCATCTACTCAGCACAGATACGCAGTATTTT; size: NA; J: TRBJ2-3; D: NA; V: TRBV28
CDR3: CASRRTGSSYEQYF; DNA: TGTGCCAGCAGACGCACAGGGAGCTCCTACGAGCAGTACTTC; size: NA; J: TRBJ2-7; D: NA; V: TRBV28
CDR3: CSAAPGDTQYF; DNA: TGCAGTGCCGCCCCGGGCGATACGCAGTATTTT; size: NA; J: TRBJ2-3; D: NA; V: TRBV20-1
CDR3: CSASMQAARYF; DNA: TGCAGTGCTAGTATGCAGGCAGCCAGGTACTTC; size: few; J: TRBJ2-7; D: NA; V: TRBV20-1
CDR3: CASSYQPGQGNEKLFF; DNA: TGTGCCAGCAGCTACCAACCGGGACAGGGGAATGAAAAACTGTTTTTT; size: NA; J: TRBJ1-4; D: TRBD1; V: TRBV7-8
CDR3: CSATRQGSNTEAFF; DNA: TGCAGCGCAACAAGGCAGGGGTCGAACACTGAAGCTTTCTTT; size: NA; J: TRBJ1-1; D: NA; V: TRBV29-1
CDR3: CASSSSGSDYEQYF; DNA: TGTGCCAGCAGTTCTAGCGGGAGTGACTACGAGCAGTACTTC; size: few; J: TRBJ2-7; D: TRBD2; V: TRBV27
CDR3: CASSLRDLNEQFF; DNA: TGCGCCAGCAGCTTAAGGGATCTCAATGAGCAGTTCTTC; size: NA; J: TRBJ2-1; D: NA; V: TRBV5-1
CDR3: CASNLSTKNIQYF; DNA: TGTGCCAGCAACTTATCGACCAAAAACATTCAGTACTTC; size: NA; J: TRBJ2-4; D: NA; V: TRBV28
CDR3: CASIGLPLNTGELFF; DNA: TGTGCCAGCATAGGACTCCCTCTAAACACCGGGGAGCTGTTTTTT; size: NA; J: TRBJ2-2; D: NA; V: TRBV2
CDR3: CASSLRMENQPQHF; DNA: TGTGCCAGCAGCTTGAGAATGGAGAATCAGCCCCAGCATTTT; size: NA; J: TRBJ1-5; D: NA; V: TRBV5-5
CDR3: CASNSSPGAREHGYTF; DNA: TGTGCCAGCAACTCCTCCCCCGGGGCCAGGGAGCATGGCTACACCTTC; size: once; J: TRBJ1-2; D: NA; V: TRBV6-6
CDR3: CASSPSGGSYNEQFF; DNA: TGTGCCAGCAGTCCTAGCGGGGGGTCCTACAATGAGCAGTTCTTC; size: once; J: TRBJ2-1; D: TRBD2; V: TRBV28